These 26 T cell receptor beta chains originate from one sample sequenced in a study of shared clonotypes between healthy human individuals. Clones were sequenced by immunoSEQ multiplex PCR, and TCRdb holds only the in-frame ones, with some missing. The repertoire consists of some 470,000 clones, with over 65% occurring once and the leading ten covering 10% to 15%. Input material: PBMCs. The receptors shown here come from a woman aged 40-49 years in good health. Some clones in this sample may be carry-over from other donors' samples.

The chain joins TRBV6-1 to TRBJ2-3, with D perhaps matching TRBD1 (6 bases). Trimming took off 4 bases at V and 6 bases at J, with 17 bases between the two ends. Germline V gene data show CDR1 as MNHNS and CDR2 as SASEGT. This CDR3 region has 15 residues. The CDR3 spells CASSGPRGRGDTQYF. The CDR3 coding sequence is TGTGCCAGCAGTGGGCCGAGGGGGAGAGGGGATACGCAGTATTTT.

The V gene is TRBV7-9, the J gene TRBJ2-1; D is undetermined. The CDR3 is made up of 12 amino acids. V lost 2 bases, J lost 9 bases, and 8 bases lay in between. CDR1 and CDR2 from the germline V gene are SEHNR and FQNEAQ (reference sequence). The CDR3 bases are TGTGCCAGCAGCTTATTGGCTGTTGAGCAGTTCTTC. Protein product: CASSLLAVEQFF.

The V gene is TRBV6-4, the J gene TRBJ1-1, with a tentative D call TRBD1 (6 bases). The ends were cut back, 6 bases at V and 3 bases at J, with 20 bases in the middle. The length of the CDR3 is 16 residues. Germline loops: CDR1 MRHNA, CDR2 SNTAGT. CDR3 amino acids: CASSPDGGGGHTEAFF. CDR3 nucleotide sequence: TGTGCCAGCAGCCCCGATGGGGGGGGCGGGCACACTGAAGCTTTCTTT.

The CDR3 protein is CASSQSYGNNEQFF. The DNA of the CDR3 is TGCGCCAGCAGCCAGAGCTACGGTAACAATGAGCAGTTCTTC. V usage is TRBV4-3 and J usage is TRBJ2-1; D gene unclear. V was pared by 3 bases and J by 5 bases, with 11 bases between. CDR1 and CDR2 (germline): LGHNA, YSLEER. This CDR3 is 14 amino acids long.

A few counts support this clone. CDR3 DNA: TGCGCCAGCAGCTTGAGGCGGGGCCAAGAGACCCAGTACTTC. Encoded protein: CASSLRRGQETQYF. The chain carries TRBV5-1 and TRBJ2-5; possible D gene TRBD2, 6 bases. Trimming stripped 1 base from V and 1 base from J, with 8 bases between. From germline, CDR1 is SGHRS and CDR2 YFSETQ. The CDR3 contains 14 residues.

The gene calls are TRBV5-4 and TRBJ2-1, with 9 positions matching TRBD1. Germline V gene data show CDR1 as SGHNT and CDR2 as YYREEE (reference sequence). The CDR3 spans 14 residues. The J segment lost 6 bases and the V segment lost 4 bases, leaving 5 bases of the junction unmatched. The CDR3 DNA reads as TGTGCCAGCAGCGGGACAGGGAGCCGCAATGAGCAGTTCTTC. It is translated as CASSGTGSRNEQFF.

This clone came up a few times. The genes are TRBV10-2 and TRBJ2-6; 9 nucleotides match TRBD1. Germline CDR1 WSHSY, CDR2 SAAADI. The CDR3 spans 17 residues. V trimming: 2 bases; J trimming: 0 bases; junction bases outside the gene matches: 2. CDR3 DNA sequence: TGCGCCAGCAGTGAGGGACAGGGGAGCTCTGGGGCCAACGTCCTGACTTTC. Translation: CASSEGQGSSGANVLTF.

The chain is built from TRBV4-2 and TRBJ2-3; D might be TRBD2 (6 bases). The CDR3 sequence is 16 residues long. Germline assignment: CDR1 LGHNA and CDR2 YNFKEQ. Trimming removed 1 base from V and 0 bases from J, with 11 bases in between. The CDR3 loop is CASSQGRGTSTDTQYF. The DNA of the CDR3 is TGTGCCAGCAGCCAAGGGCGCGGGACTAGCACAGATACGCAGTATTTT.

This clone was counted a single time. In the same sample, other DNA sequences code for this CDR3. DNA for the CDR3: TGTGCCAGCAGCGTAGCCGGAAGAAATGAGCAGTTCTTC. It encodes CASSVAGRNEQFF. The chain uses TRBV9 and TRBJ2-1; D is unclear. V was clipped by 0 bases and J by 7 bases, with 8 bases between them. CDR3 length: 13 amino acids. Germline CDR1 SGDLS, CDR2 YYNGEE. Variable domain in full (rest from reference TRBV9 and TRBJ2-1): DSGVTQTPKHLITATGQRVTLRCSPRSGDLSVYWYQQSLDQGLQFLIQYYNGEERAKGNILERFSAQQFPDLHSELNLSSLELGDSALYFCASSVAGRNEQFFGPGTRLTVL.

This chain uses TRBV28 with TRBJ1-4, with D maybe TRBD1 (6 bases). The V and J ends lost 4 bases and 8 bases respectively, with 11 bases between them. The CDR3 spans 13 residues. Germline CDR1 MDHEN, CDR2 SYDVKM. The CDR3 nucleotides read TGTGCCAGCAGTTCGCGACAGGTGGAAAAACTGTTTTTT. This gives the protein CASSSRQVEKLFF. Supplemented by reference TRBV28 and TRBJ1-4, the full variable domain reads DVKVTQSSRYLVKRTGEKVFLECVQDMDHENMFWYRQDPGLGLRLIYFSYDVKMKEKGDIPEGYSVSREKKERFSLILESASTNQTSMYLCASSSRQVEKLFFGSGTQLSVL.

The chain employs TRBV5-1 and TRBJ2-6; D is possibly TRBD1 or TRBD2 (6 bases each). The CDR3 loop spans 17 amino acids. With 0 bases removed from V and 2 bases from J, the gap between germline ends came to 12 bases. From germline, CDR1 is SGHRS and CDR2 YFSETQ. Here the CDR3 reads CASSLVGGATGANVLTF. CDR3 sequence (DNA): TGCGCCAGCAGCTTGGTGGGGGGCGCAACTGGGGCCAACGTCCTGACTTTC.

The rearrangement links TRBV5-6 to TRBJ2-7; no reliable D call. Germline lookup yields CDR1 SGHDT and CDR2 YYEEEE. The CDR3 covers 14 residues. V was cut by 4 bases and J by 0 bases, with 11 bases left in between. The CDR3 bases are TGTGCCAGCAGCCCGCAGCCTAGCTCCTACGAGCAGTACTTC. Protein product: CASSPQPSSYEQYF.

The gene calls are TRBV11-2 and TRBJ2-5; weak D call: TRBD2 (6 bases). With 0 bases removed from V and 1 base from J, the gap between germline ends came to 9 bases. The V gene's germline CDR1 is SGHAT and CDR2 FQNNGV. The length of the CDR3 is 15 residues. The CDR3 region is CASSLEWGVQETQYF. The CDR3, as DNA: TGTGCCAGCAGCTTAGAATGGGGGGTCCAAGAGACCCAGTACTTC.

To note about this clone: With a far larger clone one base away, a read error is the likely cause. The chain employs TRBV5-8 and TRBJ2-2, with D possibly matching TRBD1 (5 bases). Germline V gives CDR1 SGHTS, CDR2 YDEGEE. V was clipped by 6 bases and J by 2 bases, with 20 bases between them. The CDR3 consists of 17 residues. The CDR3 sequence: CASTVYRTTLNTGELFF. The CDR3 bases are TGTGCCAGCACCGTCTACAGGACAACGTTAAACACCGGGGAGCTGTTTTTT. The complete variable domain, with remaining parts taken from reference TRBV5-8 and TRBJ2-2, reads EAGVTQSPTHLIKTRGQQATLRCSPISGHTSVYWYQQALGLGLQFLLWYDEGEERNRGNFPPRFSGRQFPNYSSELNVNALELEDSALYLCASTVYRTTLNTGELFFGEGSRLTVL.

The chain uses TRBV7-3 and TRBJ2-1, with D uncertain. Germline V gene lookup returns CDR1 SGHTA and CDR2 FQGTGA. CDR3 length: 10 amino acids. Trimming left V 10 bases short and J 7 bases short, with 8 bases between. CDR3 nucleotide sequence: TGTGCCATCGATCGGAATGAGCAGTTCTTC. Translating gives CAIDRNEQFF.

The gene calls are TRBV9 and TRBJ2-6; D might be TRBD2 (5 bases). This CDR3 is built from 16 residues. V gave up 4 bases and J gave up 0 bases, with 11 bases separating them. CDR1 is SGDLS and CDR2 is YYNGEE in the germline V gene. The CDR3 DNA is TGTGCCAGCAGCCTGGGAGAATCCTCTGGGGCCAACGTCCTGACTTTC. This sequence encodes CASSLGESSGANVLTF.

This clone was seen just once. The chain combines TRBV6-1 with TRBJ2-3; D tentatively fits TRBD1 or TRBD2 (5 bases each). Per the germline V gene, CDR1 is MNHNS and CDR2 is SASEGT. This CDR3 has 14 amino acids. Trimming took 3 bases from V and 5 from J, leaving 12 bases between them. CDR3 sequence: CASSEKLGEDTQYF. The CDR3 nucleotides read TGTGCCAGCAGTGAGAAATTGGGGGAAGATACGCAGTATTTT.

The chain is built from TRBV10-3 and TRBJ1-2; 7 nucleotides match TRBD1. The V gene's germline CDR1 is ENHRY and CDR2 SYGVKD. CDR3 length equals 13 residues. Germline trimming cut 8 bases from V and 2 bases from J; bases unmatched to any gene: 5. This CDR3 reads CAIGSDRNYGYTF. The CDR3 DNA reads TGTGCCATCGGTTCGGACAGGAACTATGGCTACACCTTC.

This clone occurred many times. The sample holds other DNA sequences that translate to the same CDR3. This rearrangement joins TRBV6-1 to TRBJ2-2, with TRBD1 matching over 9 bases. J was trimmed by 4 bases and V by 2 bases; bases with no gene match: 8. The CDR3 length is 17 residues. Germline CDR1 MNHNS, CDR2 SASEGT. The CDR3 DNA reads as TGTGCCAGCAGTGAACCCGGACAGGGGAGTGGCACCGGGGAGCTGTTTTTT. Translation gives CASSEPGQGSGTGELFF.

The CDR3: CASSSDLPPYEQYF. CDR3 DNA: TGTGCCAGCAGCTCCGACTTACCGCCCTACGAGCAGTACTTC. The chain joins TRBV7-2 to TRBJ2-5; D is unresolved. The closer fit of TRBJ2-7 to the DNA end suggests the J call may be wrong. This CDR3 has 14 residues. The germline CDR1 and CDR2 sequences are SGHTA and FQGNSA.

The chain carries TRBV2 and TRBJ2-3; TRBD1 matches 7 bases. Germline CDR1 SNHLY, CDR2 FYNNEI. The CDR3 spans 13 residues. Trimming at V came to 8 bases and at J to 0 bases, leaving 2 bases not matched to a gene. The CDR3 coding sequence is TGTGCCAGCGGGACAGAGAGCACAGATACGCAGTATTTT. Protein product: CASGTESTDTQYF.

The chain recombines TRBV9 with TRBJ2-1; D perhaps matches TRBD2 (5 bases). Germline lookup yields CDR1 SGDLS and CDR2 YYNGEE. The V end was cut by 0 bases, the J end by 10 bases, with 20 bases between. CDR3 length: 16 residues. For the CDR3, the DNA is TGTGCCAGCAGCGTAGCCGTGACTCCCCCGGGGTTCGAGCAGTTCTTC. Translating gives CASSVAVTPPGFEQFF.

The chain employs TRBV30 and TRBJ1-2; the match to TRBD1 covers 8 bases. J lost 8 bases, V lost 5 bases, and 16 bases had no gene match. The CDR3 totals 15 residues. Germline V gives CDR1 GTSNPN, CDR2 SVGIG (reference sequence). The CDR3, as DNA: TGTGCCTGGGTCAAAACCAGGACAGGGACCCAAGGCTACACCTTC. Protein product: CAWVKTRTGTQGYTF.

The chain uses TRBV18 and TRBJ2-7, with TRBD2 matching over 9 bases. This CDR3 has 15 residues. CDR1 is KGHSH and CDR2 is LQKENI in the germline V gene. V lost 3 bases to trimming and J lost 7 bases; unmatched junction nucleotides: 10. DNA for the CDR3: TGTGCCAGCTCACCGTTATTAGCGGGAGAGGGAGAGCAGTACTTC. It specifies CASSPLLAGEGEQYF.

The genes are TRBV28 and TRBJ2-1; 8 bases map to TRBD2. With 2 bases clipped from V and 5 bases from J, the junction kept 2 bases outside the gene matches. The CDR3 consists of 14 residues. The V gene's germline CDR1 is MDHEN and CDR2 SYDVKM. CDR3 DNA: TGTGCCAGCAGTTTAACTAGCGGCAACAATGAGCAGTTCTTC. This codes for CASSLTSGNNEQFF.

The rearrangement joins TRBV11-1 to TRBJ2-3; TRBD2 aligns across 12 bases. CDR1 and CDR2 (germline): SGHAT, FQDESV (reference sequence). This CDR3 region has 16 residues. V shed 1 base, J shed 3 bases, and the junction held 2 bases outside the gene matches. The CDR3 DNA is TGTGCCAGCAGCTTAGGGCTAGCGGGGGGGACAGATACGCAGTATTTT. Residues: CASSLGLAGGTDTQYF. Full variable domain (missing parts from reference TRBV11-1 and TRBJ2-3): EAEVAQSPRYKITEKSQAVAFWCDPISGHATLYWYRQILGQGPELLVQFQDESVVDDSQLPKDRFSAERLKGVDSTLKIQPAELGDSAMYLCASSLGLAGGTDTQYFGPGTRLTVL.